The rows below give T cell receptor beta chains drawn from one sample of a study of STAT5B mutations in CD4+ large granular lymphocyte leukemia. The method was immunoSEQ multiplex PCR; TCRdb's version includes in-frame clones alone and lacks a portion of them. This sample has about 40,000 clones, with roughly 76% found just once. The material sequenced was CD4+ T cells from blood buffy coats. Source of these receptors: a human donor in good health. The CDR3 runs from the conserved cysteine through the conserved F or W.

v_call,j_call,cdr3_aa
TRBV10-3,TRBJ1-3,CAISQGFSPGNTIYF
TRBV2,TRBJ2-7,CASSQAGVGEQYF
TRBV18,TRBJ1-2,CASSPPLWDGYTF
TRBV6-5,TRBJ2-5,CASSYLAGGQDQYF
TRBV1,TRBJ2-1,CTSSPRDRYNEQFF
TRBV2,TRBJ1-4,CASMRGQEKLFF
TRBV14,TRBJ1-2,CASSQAFNYGYTF
TRBV6-5,TRBJ2-3,CASSPRADTQYF
TRBV10-3,TRBJ1-2,CAISDEDRVGGYTF
TRBV19,TRBJ2-2,CASRPGTGNTGELFF
TRBV9,TRBJ2-3,CASSILAGSTDTQYF
TRBV5-1,TRBJ2-1,CASSPYTGNEQFF
TRBV28,TRBJ2-7,CASSPGEGYEQYF
TRBV6-5,TRBJ1-1,CASSYWGGTEAFF
TRBV7-2,TRBJ2-1,CASSLAAMDYEQFF
TRBV2,TRBJ2-5,CASSEQEGGTQYF
TRBV2,TRBJ1-2,CAGHRQGGGYGYTF
TRBV7-8,TRBJ2-7,CASSLEDRGPYEQYF
TRBV30,TRBJ1-2,CAWSTGWDGYTF
TRBV14,TRBJ1-1,CASSPYIGQGVYGAFF
TRBV4-2,TRBJ1-1,CASSQDTLNTEAFF
TRBV19,TRBJ2-1,CASSTSPAGGTEFF
TRBV30,TRBJ1-5,CAWSVGIIGNQPQHF
TRBV5-1,TRBJ1-2,CASSTGQLNYGYTF
TRBV19,TRBJ1-1,CASSRTGVNTEAFF
TRBV7-9,TRBJ2-3,CASSPSGGTSTDTQYF
TRBV14,TRBJ2-5,CASSQVQSAGETQYF
TRBV30,TRBJ2-5,CAWRGPAPLTQYF
TRBV10-2,TRBJ2-7,CASSGLSGNYEQYF
TRBV6-1,TRBJ2-1,CASSELPGAGASKFF
TRBV28,TRBJ2-7,CASSLPTGASFRSSYEQYF
TRBV2,NA,CASRGGSYEQYF
TRBV10-3,TRBJ2-7,CATSGSYEQYF
TRBV18,TRBJ2-7,CASSPKSTGVGEQYF
TRBV11-3,TRBJ2-5,CASHSGGGQETQYF
TRBV19,TRBJ2-3,CASKDRGSSTDTQYF
TRBV19,TRBJ1-5,CASAEGQPSLSNQPQHF
TRBV7-2,TRBJ2-5,CASSLARQGARETQYF
TRBV2,TRBJ2-2,CASSGRQPNTGELFF
TRBV7-9,TRBJ2-3,CASSPLTSGPVTDTQYF
TRBV10-3,TRBJ1-4,CAISESFPGNEKLFF
TRBV6-1,TRBJ1-6,CASSEAWTVNSPLHF
TRBV2,TRBJ2-7,CASGLYGEQYF
TRBV5-4,TRBJ1-2,CASSTQGASGGYTF
TRBV29-1,TRBJ1-2,CSVEQDRANYGYTF
TRBV30,TRBJ1-4,CAWSGYNEKLFF
TRBV19,TRBJ1-4,CASSPNRDSNEKLFF
TRBV2,TRBJ1-2,CASSNSAAYTF
TRBV11-3,TRBJ2-7,CASSSSYRGGEQYF
TRBV4-1,TRBJ2-5,CASSRLAGGQKETQYF
TRBV9,TRBJ2-1,CASSVGQLAEQFF
TRBV5-1,TRBJ2-7,CASSASGRGKYEQYF
TRBV30,TRBJ2-3,CAWSGVQVDTQYF